These T cell receptor beta chains were read from a single sample in a study of CD8 T cells in Susac syndrome. Using its own MiXCR run on the immunoSEQ multiplex PCR reads, TCRdb lists one record per CDR3 protein. The sample yields 200,000 to 300,000 distinct CDR3 sequences, roughly 95% seen once. Specimen: CD4+ T cells from PBMCs. The receptors come from a human donor with multiple sclerosis. CDR3s include the opening cysteine and the closing phenylalanine or tryptophan.

TRBV5-1 CASSQGGEAYNEQFF
TRBV6-2/TRBV6-3 CASRAYGRETQYF
TRBV7-9 CASSSYRGQETQYF
TRBV3-1 CASTNRGFRGYTF
TRBV28 CASRTKRGAPDYGYTF
TRBV6-5 CASTPFGTGELFF
TRBV3-1 CASSQGGSGANVLTF
TRBV28 CASSLGTGSSYEQYF
TRBV29-1 CSAGSRTDTGELFF
TRBV14 CASSLKRGSTDTQYF
TRBV3-1 CASSLELGRLANTGELFF
TRBV2 CASKRDTQETQYF
TRBV30 CAWSVRAGGSSNQPQHF
TRBV24-1 CATGGPNAEAFF
TRBV7-9 CGGGPGQGTDTQYF
TRBV4-1 CASSQPRLRENTIYF
TRBV6-5 CASSYSRGRVGANVLTF
TRBV20-1 CSAGERSGVETQYF
TRBV7-3 CASSSDRVADTQYF
TRBV5-4 CASSSGIGGGPNTGELFF
TRBV19 CASMTRDSSEAFF
TRBV7-6 CASSPKYRGRNEKLFF
TRBV30 CAWRRGGGNTEAFF
TRBV7-9 CASSTQGTYEQYF
TRBV12-3/TRBV12-4 CASSQWGTGELFF
TRBV4-1 CASSQRTGYTEAFF
TRBV20-1 CSALTGMRTDTQYF
TRBV20-1 CSARVPVANEQFF
TRBV18 CASSGRGNTGELFF
TRBV3-1 CASSQSLQQETQYF
TRBV11-2 CASSTAGTLYEQYF
TRBV9 CASSSRDAGRVEQFF
TRBV20-1 CSVRELAGGYNEQFF
TRBV25-1 CASSGGQGDGGYTF
TRBV21-1 CASSKSGGPEAEAFF
TRBV7-9 CASSLGAPDSGTQYF
TRBV19 CASSIPQGAFGYTF
TRBV27 CASRTVAAAQETQYF
TRBV19 CASSRSFDQPQHF
TRBV12-3/TRBV12-4 CASSLGDRGRVF
TRBV10-3 CAISDRMSGAGSNQPQHF
TRBV5-1 CASSFYTGYEDTEAFF
TRBV2 CASSVSSGSAGELFF
TRBV20-1 CSARSSQNNEQFF
TRBV28 CASSGTGRGAETQYF
TRBV30 CAWSGGAPPREKLFF
TRBV24-1 CATSRGAGELFF
TRBV9 CASSVEAGTTDTQYF
TRBV29-1 CSVGATGSYEQYF
TRBV6-1 CASSEATANTEAFF
TRBV28 CASSPTDSFEAFF